The TCR beta chain described here comes from a study of cytomegalovirus exposure and HLA in healthy donors. Overall study findings and caveats: By a later analysis, the bulk of CMV-associated TCR beta chains appeared HLA-restricted. A highly shared variant cluster was judged a likely technical artifact. 87-base-pair reads could not separate some V segments, including TRBV6-2 and TRBV6-3.

PCR was performed using 60 Vbeta and 13 Jbeta primers. Repertoires were generated with immunoSEQ multiplex PCR, while TCRdb's copy carries only in-frame clones and drops some. This table holds 150,000 to 200,000 clones, 70% to 90% found once. With 1 base removed from V and 7 bases from J, the gap between germline ends came to 7 bases. CDR3 length: 12 residues. The germline CDR1 and CDR2 sequences are SGHAT and FQNNGV. Remarks on this clone: Its antigen remains unknown.

The TCR sequence derives from a man aged 25-45 years in good health and CMV-seropositive. The chain is built from TRBV11-2 and TRBJ1-1; possible D gene TRBD1, 5 bases. Sequencing was performed on PBMCs. The CDR3 DNA reads as TGTGCCAGCAGCTTAGCAGGGAATGAAGCTTTCTTT. Translated: CASSLAGNEAFF.